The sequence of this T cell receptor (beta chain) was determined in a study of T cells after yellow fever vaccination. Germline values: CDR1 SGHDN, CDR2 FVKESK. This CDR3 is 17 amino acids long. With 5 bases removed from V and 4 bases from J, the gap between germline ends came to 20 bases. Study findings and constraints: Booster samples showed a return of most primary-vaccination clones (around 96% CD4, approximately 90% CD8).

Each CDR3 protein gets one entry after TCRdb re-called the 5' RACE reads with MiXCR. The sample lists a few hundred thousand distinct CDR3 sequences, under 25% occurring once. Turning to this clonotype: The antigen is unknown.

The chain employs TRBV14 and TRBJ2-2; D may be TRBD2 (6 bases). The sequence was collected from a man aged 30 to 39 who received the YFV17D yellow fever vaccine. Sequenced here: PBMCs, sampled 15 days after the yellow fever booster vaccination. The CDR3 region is CASSARLVGVATGELFF. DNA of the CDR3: TGTGCCAGCAGCGCCCGACTAGTGGGTGTTGCCACCGGGGAGCTGTTTTTT.